This is a list of T cell receptor beta chains from one sample in a study of blood T cell repertoires in COVID-19. Here immunoSEQ multiplex PCR was the method, and the copy in TCRdb shows in-frame clones only, minus some. The data hold approximately 140,000 clones, with 85% to 90% observed a single time. Sample: PBMCs or T cells enriched from blood (not recorded which). These receptors all come from a woman in her 30s with acute COVID-19. CDR3s include the opening cysteine and the closing phenylalanine or tryptophan. A D gene is named only where the DNA matches it firmly. The listing skips clone size in some rows; elsewhere it reads once, few, many or a size class.

- TRBJ1-2 - TRBV18 CASSPTTGPGTF TGTGCCAGCTCACCCACCACAGGGCCCGGCACCTTC
- TRBJ1-5 TRBD1 TRBV2 CASSEGQGAQHF TGTGCCAGCAGTGAAGGGCAGGGGGCCCAGCATTTT
- TRBJ1-1 - TRBV27 CASSPQGLNTEAFF TGTGCCAGCAGTCCACAGGGCCTGAACACTGAAGCTTTCTTT
once TRBJ2-1 TRBD2 TRBV6-5 CASSLRASGSYNEQFF TGTGCCAGCAGTTTACGGGCTAGCGGGAGCTACAATGAGCAGTTCTTC
- TRBJ1-6 TRBD1 TRBV6-2/TRBV6-3 CASSYYRGNNSPLHF TGTGCCAGCAGTTATTACAGGGGTAATAATTCACCCCTCCACTTT
- TRBJ1-3 - TRBV9 CASSAGRKSREVGNTIYF TGTGCCAGCAGCGCCGGCCGGAAAAGCAGGGAGGTTGGAAACACCATATATTTT
few TRBJ1-2 TRBD1 TRBV3-1/TRBV3-2 CASSQLTLRTGGKGYTF TGTGCCAGCAGCCAGCTGACCCTCCGGACAGGGGGCAAAGGCTACACCTTC
- TRBJ2-7 TRBD2 TRBV5-8 CASLMGGTTYEQYF TGTGCCAGTCTTATGGGGGGGACCACCTACGAGCAGTACTTC
- TRBJ1-4 - TRBV28 CASSLIGGQSNEKLFF TGTGCCAGCAGTTTAATCGGGGGGCAGAGTAATGAAAAACTGTTTTTT
once TRBJ1-2 - TRBV20-1 CSASENGYTF TGCAGTGCCAGCGAAAATGGCTACACCTTC
- TRBJ1-1 - TRBV2 CASSGPGREAFF TGTGCCAGCAGTGGGCCAGGGAGGGAAGCTTTCTTT
- TRBJ2-1 - TRBV6-2/TRBV6-3 CASSYSRDGRESREQFF TGTGCCAGCAGTTACTCGAGGGACGGACGGGAGTCCCGCGAGCAGTTCTTC
- TRBJ1-4 TRBD1 TRBV30 CAWRWTGDNEKLFF TGTGCCTGGAGATGGACAGGGGATAATGAAAAACTGTTTTTT
- TRBJ2-2 TRBD2 TRBV9 CASSRQGLHASTGELFF TGTGCCAGCAGCCGTCAGGGACTACACGCGAGCACCGGGGAGCTGTTTTTT